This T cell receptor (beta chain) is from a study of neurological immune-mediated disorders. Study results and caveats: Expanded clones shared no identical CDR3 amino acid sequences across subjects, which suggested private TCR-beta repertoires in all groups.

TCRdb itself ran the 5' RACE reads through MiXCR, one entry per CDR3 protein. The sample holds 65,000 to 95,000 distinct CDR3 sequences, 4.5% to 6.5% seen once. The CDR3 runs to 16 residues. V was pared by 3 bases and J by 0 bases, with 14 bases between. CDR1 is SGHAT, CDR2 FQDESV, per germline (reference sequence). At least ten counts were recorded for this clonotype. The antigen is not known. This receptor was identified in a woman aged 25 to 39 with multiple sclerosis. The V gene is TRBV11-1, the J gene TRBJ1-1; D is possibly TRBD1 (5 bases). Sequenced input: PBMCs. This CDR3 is CASSFTPGRMNTEAFF. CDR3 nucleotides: TGTGCCAGCAGCTTCACCCCGGGACGGATGAACACTGAAGCTTTCTTT.